Each of the 26 T cell receptor beta chains below was sequenced from the same sample in a study of cytomegalovirus exposure and HLA in healthy donors. Primers for the PCR totalled 60 Vbeta and 13 Jbeta. Sequenced by immunoSEQ multiplex PCR; TCRdb stores in-frame clones only, minus some. The repertoire holds about 90,000 clones, with more than 65% as singletons. Source material: PBMCs. Receptor source: a man aged 25-40 years in good health and CMV-seronegative.

This clone was seen a handful of times. The rearrangement joins TRBV7-2 to TRBJ1-5; D unclear. The CDR3 has 13 amino acids. V was cut by 7 bases and J by 6 bases, with 13 bases left in between. Germline V lookup: CDR1 SGHTA, CDR2 FQGNSA. Here the CDR3 reads CASTSGNGQPQHF. The CDR3 nucleotides are TGTGCCAGCACGTCGGGAAACGGTCAGCCCCAGCATTTT.

CDR3 sequence: CSVSMSDSPYLSYNEQFF. CDR3 DNA sequence: TGCAGCGTCTCGATGTCGGACAGCCCTTACTTGTCCTACAATGAGCAGTTCTTC. This chain joins TRBV29-1 and TRBJ2-1, with D maybe TRBD1 (6 bases). The CDR3 runs 18 residues. V was shortened by 6 bases and J by 1 base, with 25 bases between the two germline ends. The germline CDR1 and CDR2 sequences are SQVTM and ANQGSEA.

The rearrangement uses TRBV14 and TRBJ2-3; D unclear. The CDR3 has 15 amino acids. From germline, CDR1 is SGHDN and CDR2 FVKESK. The V end was cut by 2 bases, the J end by 2 bases, with 11 bases between. The CDR3 sequence: CASSQLGNNTDTQYF. The DNA for the CDR3 is TGTGCCAGCAGCCAACTAGGCAATAACACAGATACGCAGTATTTT. Based on the CDR3 plus reference TRBV14 and TRBJ2-3, the full variable domain is EAGVTQFPSHSVIEKGQTVTLRCDPISGHDNLYWYRRVMGKEIKFLLHFVKESKQDESGMPNNRFLAERTGGTYSTLKVQPAELEDSGVYFCASSQLGNNTDTQYFGPGTRLTVL.

This clone has more than one count but fewer than ten. This rearrangement joins TRBV19 to TRBJ1-6; 8 bases agree with TRBD1. Germline V gene lookup returns CDR1 LNHDA and CDR2 SQIVND (reference sequence). There are 14 residues in the CDR3. V shed 2 bases and J 9 bases; nucleotides not matched to a gene: 3. The CDR3 sequence: CASSIQGAASPLHF. As DNA, the CDR3 is TGTGCCAGTAGTATACAGGGGGCGGCTTCACCCCTCCACTTT.

The chain uses TRBV7-3 and TRBJ2-2; D might be TRBD2 (5 bases). Germline CDR1 and CDR2: SGHTA and FQGTGA. This CDR3 is built from 15 residues. The V gene lost 0 bases and the J gene lost 3 bases, with 8 bases spanning the gap. The CDR3 sequence is CASSLTGAYTGELFF. The CDR3 DNA is TGTGCCAGCAGCTTAACGGGAGCTTACACCGGGGAGCTGTTTTTT.

A few counts support this clone. The J gene is TRBJ2-3, the V gene TRBV29-1, with TRBD1 as a possible D gene (5 bases). The CDR3 sequence is 14 residues long. Trimming pared 6 bases from V and 1 base from J, leaving 14 bases between. CDR1 is SQVTM and CDR2 is ANQGSEA in the germline V gene. The CDR3 loop reads CSVQQVFGTDTQYF. The DNA of the CDR3 is TGCAGCGTACAACAGGTATTCGGCACAGATACGCAGTATTTT.

The V gene is TRBV28, the J gene TRBJ1-1; D gene unclear. Germline V gene data show CDR1 as MDHEN and CDR2 as SYDVKM. This CDR3 is built from 13 residues. V gave up 7 bases and J gave up 6 bases, with 15 bases separating them. The CDR3 DNA sequence: TGTGCCAGCACACCTCCTATGGGCGCTGAAGCTTTCTTT. Amino acids: CASTPPMGAEAFF.

V and J are TRBV18 and TRBJ1-1; 7 nucleotides agree with TRBD1. This CDR3 has 13 residues. CDR1 is KGHSH, CDR2 LQKENI, per germline. The ends lost 6 bases at V and 4 bases at J; junction bases unmatched: 5. The CDR3 DNA reads TGTGCCAGCTCTCTTGACAGGGCCACTGAAGCTTTCTTT. Translating gives CASSLDRATEAFF.

The chain carries TRBV5-1 and TRBJ2-7; a possible D gene is TRBD2 (5 bases). This CDR3 region has 15 residues. The V gene's germline CDR1 is SGHRS and CDR2 YFSETQ. Trimming took 4 bases from V and 0 from J, leaving 14 bases between them. The CDR3 DNA reads as TGCGCCAGCAGCCCTTTGGACGGACTCTCCTACGAGCAGTACTTC. Its protein product is CASSPLDGLSYEQYF. Complete variable domain (other parts from reference TRBV5-1 and TRBJ2-7): KAGVTQTPRYLIKTRGQQVTLSCSPISGHRSVSWYQQTPGQGLQFLFEYFSETQRNKGNFPGRFSGRQFSNSRSEMNVSTLELGDSALYLCASSPLDGLSYEQYFGPGTRLTVT.

CDR3 amino acids: CASSLDRVFGTGELFF. CDR3 DNA sequence: TGTGCCAGCAGCTTAGACAGGGTCTTTGGCACCGGGGAGCTGTTTTTT. The chain links TRBV7-8 to TRBJ2-2, with a possible D match to TRBD1 (6 bases). V lost 1 base and J lost 4, with 13 bases in between. Germline assignment: CDR1 SGHVS and CDR2 FQNEAQ. This CDR3 has 16 residues.

V usage is TRBV18 and J usage is TRBJ1-6; no definite D call. Germline CDR1 is KGHSH and CDR2 is LQKENI. V shed 3 bases and J shed 10 bases, with 16 bases lying between them. The CDR3 is 15 residues long. CDR3 bases: TGTGCCAGCTCACCCCCCGGTAAAACGGGATCACCCCTCCACTTT. This sequence encodes CASSPPGKTGSPLHF.

The chain has TRBV29-1 and TRBJ2-1, with 15 bases lining up with TRBD2. Germline lookup yields CDR1 SQVTM and CDR2 ANQGSEA. The V segment lost 4 bases and the J segment 1 base; nucleotides outside the gene matches: 2. The length of the CDR3 is 16 residues. The CDR3 nucleotides are TGCAGCGTTGGGACTAGCGGGGGGGCTTCCTACAATGAGCAGTTCTTC. Encoded protein: CSVGTSGGASYNEQFF.

The chain joins TRBV5-6 to TRBJ2-1, with D possibly being TRBD1 (6 bases). The CDR3 has 14 amino acids. V was cut by 3 bases and J by 4 bases, with 11 bases left in between. Germline CDR1 is SGHDT and CDR2 is YYEEEE. The CDR3 region is CASSWDTLYNEQFF. The CDR3 region has the DNA TGTGCCAGCAGCTGGGACACGTTATACAATGAGCAGTTCTTC.

The chain recombines TRBV2 with TRBJ2-3, with 7 bases identical to TRBD1. V shed 6 bases and J 3 bases; nucleotides not matched to a gene: 12. CDR1 is SNHLY and CDR2 is FYNNEI in the germline V gene. The CDR3 length is 16 residues. CDR3 sequence reads: CASSYPGTAQTDTQYF. DNA for the CDR3: TGTGCCAGCAGCTACCCCGGGACAGCCCAGACAGATACGCAGTATTTT.

Here the CDR3 DNA reads TGTGCCAGCAGCTTAGTTTCCAGGGCGGGGGTTCGGGCTCAGCCCCAGCATTTT. It encodes CASSLVSRAGVRAQPQHF. The chain links TRBV11-3 to TRBJ1-5, with D perhaps matching TRBD1 (5 bases). The CDR3 runs to 18 residues. CDR1 SGHNT and CDR2 YENEEA come from the germline V gene. The V and J ends lost 1 base and 6 bases respectively, with 22 bases between them.

The J gene is TRBJ2-2, the V gene TRBV30; D may be TRBD1 (6 bases). This CDR3 spans 16 amino acids. Germline loops: CDR1 GTSNPN, CDR2 SVGIG (reference sequence). V lost 4 bases, J lost 4 bases, and 19 bases lay in between. The CDR3 sequence: CAWIKQGYGFTGELFF. In nucleotides, the CDR3 is TGTGCCTGGATTAAACAGGGTTACGGGTTCACCGGGGAGCTGTTTTTT.

This clone was recorded a few times. The sample contains more than one DNA sequence encoding this CDR3. This chain joins TRBV14 and TRBJ2-7; TRBD1 agrees at 11 bases. Germline V lookup: CDR1 SGHDN, CDR2 FVKESK. This CDR3 has 15 residues. Trimming took 3 bases from V and 4 from J; bases not matched to a gene: 5. The CDR3 bases are TGTGCCAGCAGCCAGGGACAGGGGGTTTTTTACGAGCAGTACTTC. Translating gives CASSQGQGVFYEQYF.

J is TRBJ1-1 and V is TRBV5-1, with unresolved D. The CDR3 loop spans 14 amino acids. Germline loops: CDR1 SGHRS, CDR2 YFSETQ. The V gene lost 0 bases and the J gene lost 4 bases, with 10 bases spanning the gap. The CDR3 is CASSLVGEGTEAFF. CDR3 coding DNA: TGCGCCAGCAGCTTGGTCGGGGAGGGCACTGAAGCTTTCTTT.

V gene TRBV6-5 combines with J gene TRBJ2-7, with TRBD1 matching over 10 bases. Looked up from germline, CDR1 is MNHEY and CDR2 is SVGAGI. The ends lost 0 bases at V and 3 bases at J; junction bases unmatched: 2. The CDR3 runs to 15 residues. The CDR3 here is CASSYSTGGGYEQYF. CDR3 nucleotides: TGTGCCAGCAGTTACTCGACAGGGGGCGGCTACGAGCAGTACTTC.

The chain combines TRBV5-1 with TRBJ2-5, with 8 bases identical to TRBD1. The CDR3 spans 13 residues. The V segment lost 4 bases and the J segment 4 bases; nucleotides outside the gene matches: 3. The V gene's germline CDR1 is SGHRS and CDR2 YFSETQ. In nucleotides, the CDR3 is TGCGCCAGCAGCGAGGACAGGGCAGAGACCCAGTACTTC. This translates into CASSEDRAETQYF.

The chain recombines TRBV10-2 with TRBJ2-7, with TRBD1 matching over 7 bases. With 5 bases clipped from V and 0 bases from J, the junction kept 4 bases outside the gene matches. Germline V CDR1 and CDR2: WSHSY, SAAADI. The CDR3 has 14 residues. The CDR3 bases are TGCGCCAGCAGTCGACAGGGTCGCTCCTACGAGCAGTACTTC. Translated: CASSRQGRSYEQYF.

This clone appeared a single time. The rearrangement uses TRBV7-2 and TRBJ2-5; 9 bases match TRBD1. Germline loops: CDR1 SGHTA, CDR2 FQGNSA. With V trimmed by 4 bases and J by 4 bases, 7 bases remained unmatched. The length of the CDR3 is 15 residues. The CDR3, as DNA: TGTGCCAGCAGCTCCCGGGACAGGGTAGGAGAGACCCAGTACTTC. Its protein is CASSSRDRVGETQYF.

This chain connects TRBV4-1 to TRBJ2-6; 11 bases are shared with TRBD1. This CDR3 has 19 amino acids. CDR1 and CDR2 from the germline V gene are MGHRA and YSYEKL. The junction had 11 bases not matched to a gene; V was cut back by 5 bases and J by 2 bases. The CDR3 here is CASSSDRDRGRPGANVLTF. The CDR3 coding sequence is TGCGCCAGCAGCTCGGACCGGGACAGGGGGAGACCTGGGGCCAACGTCCTGACTTTC.

This clone was counted between two and nine times. This chain joins TRBV5-1 and TRBJ1-2; possibly TRBD1 for D (5 bases). The germline V gene has CDR1 SGHRS and CDR2 YFSETQ. The CDR3 spans 15 residues. V lost 0 bases to trimming and J lost 3 bases, with 12 bases between them. CDR3 region: CASSLVSDSYYGYTF. CDR3 nucleotide sequence: TGCGCCAGCAGCTTGGTTTCCGACAGCTACTATGGCTACACCTTC.

This chain joins TRBV7-8 and TRBJ1-2, with D tentatively TRBD1 (6 bases). V gave up 3 bases and J gave up 4 bases, with 12 bases separating them. There are 14 residues in the CDR3. CDR1 is SGHVS and CDR2 is FQNEAQ in the germline V gene. The CDR3 loop reads CASSLSRGFYGYTF. In DNA form, the CDR3 reads TGTGCCAGCAGCTTGTCCAGGGGCTTCTATGGCTACACCTTC.

This clone has just one count. J is TRBJ2-2 and V is TRBV9; no clear D. The germline V gene encodes CDR1 SGDLS and CDR2 YYNGEE. The CDR3 totals 17 residues. V was clipped by 6 bases and J by 3 bases, with 21 bases between them. CDR3 DNA: TGTGCCAGCACCCTGCGTAATGGTTACTCCGACACCGGGGAGCTGTTTTTT. Protein: CASTLRNGYSDTGELFF. Drawing the rest from reference TRBV9 and TRBJ2-2, the complete variable domain is DSGVTQTPKHLITATGQRVTLRCSPRSGDLSVYWYQQSLDQGLQFLIQYYNGEERAKGNILERFSAQQFPDLHSELNLSSLELGDSALYFCASTLRNGYSDTGELFFGEGSRLTVL.